The 30 T cell receptor beta chains reported below all come from one sample, sequenced in a study of identical twins. MiXCR, applied by TCRdb to the 5' RACE reads, yields one record per CDR3 protein. Of 700,000 or so distinct CDR3 sequences in the sample, less than 25% were seen once. This same sample was also part of a study on T cells expressing NK-cell markers.

The sequencing input was PBMCs. The source of these receptors is a young woman in good health.

This clonotype occurred a few times. V and J are TRBV7-9 and TRBJ2-1; D unclear. Germline lookup yields CDR1 SEHNR and CDR2 FQNEAQ (reference sequence). The CDR3 length is 15 residues. With 1 base removed from V and 3 bases from J, the gap between germline ends came to 10 bases. CDR3 sequence (DNA): TGTGCCAGCAGCTTAGGGGCCGGCCACTACAATGAGCAGTTCTTC. Encoded protein: CASSLGAGHYNEQFF.

The V call is TRBV10-3, the J call TRBJ2-7; D not resolved. CDR3 length equals 11 residues. Trimming removed 5 bases from V and 4 bases from J, with 6 bases in between. Germline V gene lookup returns CDR1 ENHRY and CDR2 SYGVKD. The CDR3 loop reads CAISTYYEQYF. The CDR3 coding sequence is TGTGCCATCAGTACATATTACGAGCAGTACTTC.

The rearrangement uses TRBV29-1 and TRBJ2-1; maybe TRBD2 (6 bases). The CDR3 contains 14 residues. V lost 6 bases and J lost 1, with 13 bases in between. Germline V gene data show CDR1 as SQVTM and CDR2 as ANQGSEA. The CDR3 here is CSVRLVGSYNEQFF. The CDR3 nucleotides are TGCAGCGTGAGACTAGTGGGGTCCTACAATGAGCAGTTCTTC.

This clonotype was seen more than once but under ten times. The rearrangement joins TRBV7-9 to TRBJ1-5; D is perhaps TRBD1 (6 bases). V was clipped by 4 bases and J by 4 bases, with 20 bases between them. In germline, CDR1 is SEHNR, CDR2 FQNEAQ (reference sequence). CDR3 length equals 17 residues. The CDR3, as DNA: TGTGCCAGCAGCTGGGGGCCAGGCAGGGAGGAAAATCAGCCCCAGCATTTT. Translated, it gives CASSWGPGREENQPQHF. The whole variable domain, remainder taken from reference TRBV7-9 and TRBJ1-5, is DTGVSQNPRHKITKRGQNVTFRCDPISEHNRLYWYRQTLGQGPEFLTYFQNEAQLEKSRLLSDRFSAERPKGSFSTLEIQRTEQGDSAMYLCASSWGPGREENQPQHFGDGTRLSIL.

In the case of this clonotype: The junction departs from germline at one end; a sequencing error may be responsible. The J gene is TRBJ2-1, the V gene TRBV9, with TRBD2 as a possible D gene (7 bases). The CDR3 runs 15 residues. Looked up from germline, CDR1 is SGDLS and CDR2 is YYNGEE. The CDR3 loop reads CASSPGAGEYNGQFF. The CDR3 nucleotides are TGTGCCAGCAGCCCAGGGGCGGGGGAATACAATGGGCAGTTCTTC. Based on the CDR3 plus reference TRBV9 and TRBJ2-1, the full variable domain is DSGVTQTPKHLITATGQRVTLRCSPRSGDLSVYWYQQSLDQGLQFLIQYYNGEERAKGNILERFSAQQFPDLHSELNLSSLELGDSALYFCASSPGAGEYNGQFFGPGTRLTVL.

There are a few counts of this clonotype. The genes are TRBV20-1 and TRBJ2-7, with 8 bases fitting TRBD2. V lost 2 bases to trimming and J lost 0 bases; unmatched junction nucleotides: 6. The CDR3 extends over 15 amino acids. The germline V gene has CDR1 DFQATT and CDR2 SNEGSKA (reference sequence). The CDR3, as DNA: TGCAGTGCTAGATCACCCGGGACTAGCTCCTACGAGCAGTACTTC. This sequence encodes CSARSPGTSSYEQYF.

V and J are TRBV6-1 and TRBJ2-1; the match to TRBD2 covers 9 bases. The germline V gene encodes CDR1 MNHNS and CDR2 SASEGT. The CDR3 has 18 residues. V gave up 5 bases and J gave up 0 bases; unmatched junction bases: 11. The CDR3 spells CASSRPSGRRSSYNEQFF. In nucleotides, the CDR3 is TGTGCCAGCAGTCGCCCGAGCGGGAGGCGTAGCTCCTACAATGAGCAGTTCTTC.

This rearrangement joins TRBV13 to TRBJ2-5, with D hard to call. The CDR3 sequence is 15 residues long. V was pared by 4 bases and J by 0 bases, with 12 bases between. Germline CDR1 is PRHDT and CDR2 is FYEKMQ (reference sequence). The DNA for the CDR3 is TGTGCCAGCAGCTCCGACAAACTGGACCAAGAGACCCAGTACTTC. As protein: CASSSDKLDQETQYF. Full variable domain (outside the CDR3, taken from reference TRBV13 and TRBJ2-5): AAGVIQSPRHLIKEKRETATLKCYPIPRHDTVYWYQQGPGQDPQFLISFYEKMQSDKGSIPDRFSAQQFSDYHSELNMSSLELGDSALYFCASSSDKLDQETQYFGPGTRLLVL.

The sample holds a few counts of this clonotype. The chain uses TRBV20-1 and TRBJ2-2, with D perhaps TRBD1 or TRBD2 (5 bases each). From germline, CDR1 is DFQATT and CDR2 SNEGSKA (reference sequence). Trimming cost V 5 bases and J 4 bases, with 8 bases left between them. This CDR3 is built from 12 residues. In nucleotides, the CDR3 is TGCAGTGCTTGGGACGTCACCGGGGAGCTGTTTTTT. Translation gives CSAWDVTGELFF.

The chain uses TRBV27 and TRBJ2-7; D unclear. Looked up from germline, CDR1 is MNHEY and CDR2 is SMNVEV (reference sequence). The V end lost 5 bases, the J end lost 0 bases, and 11 bases lay between the germline ends. The CDR3 is 14 amino acids. The CDR3 nucleotides are TGTGCCAGCAGTATAGCTAGTGCCTCCTACGAGCAGTACTTC. It specifies CASSIASASYEQYF.

The chain is built from TRBV5-1 and TRBJ2-1, with D unresolved. The CDR3 sequence is 13 residues long. V dropped 4 bases and J dropped 5 bases, with 10 bases sitting between them. Germline V gene lookup returns CDR1 SGHRS and CDR2 YFSETQ. DNA for the CDR3: TGCGCCAGCAGCCTAAGATCTGACAATGAGCAGTTCTTC. It yields the protein CASSLRSDNEQFF.

Many counts were recorded for this clonotype. The genes are TRBV27 and TRBJ2-7; D is unresolved. The CDR3 runs 14 residues. V shed 0 bases and J shed 0 bases, with 6 bases lying between them. Germline assignment: CDR1 MNHEY and CDR2 SMNVEV (reference sequence). The CDR3 DNA reads as TGTGCCAGCAGTTTATCAGGGCCCTCCTACGAGCAGTACTTC. Residues: CASSLSGPSYEQYF.

This clonotype was seen a handful of times. This rearrangement joins TRBV3-1 to TRBJ2-3; maybe TRBD2 (5 bases). V lost 0 bases and J 0 bases, leaving 16 bases between the germline ends. The CDR3 is made up of 18 amino acids. Germline loops: CDR1 LGHDT, CDR2 YNNKEL (reference sequence). In DNA form, the CDR3 reads TGTGCCAGCAGCCAAGATCGGTCTGGGCGGACTAGCACAGATACGCAGTATTTT. Its translation is CASSQDRSGRTSTDTQYF.

This clonotype was seen a few times. The chain employs TRBV6-1 and TRBJ1-1; TRBD1 matches at 8 bases. J gave up 6 bases and V 5 bases, and 5 bases lay outside the gene matches. This CDR3 has 13 residues. The germline V gene encodes CDR1 MNHNS and CDR2 SASEGT. The CDR3 here is CASSPGGIAEAFF. As DNA, the CDR3 is TGTGCCAGCAGTCCAGGGGGCATTGCTGAAGCTTTCTTT.

This clonotype was counted a few times. The chain combines TRBV6-2 or TRBV6-3 with TRBJ2-1, with D perhaps matching TRBD2 (6 bases). The CDR3 has 11 residues. The germline CDR1 and CDR2 sequences are MNHEY and SVGEGT. Trimming took 2 bases from V and 14 from J, leaving 10 bases between them. The CDR3 here is CASSYVGGEFF. The CDR3 nucleotides are TGTGCCAGCAGTTACGTGGGCGGGGAGTTCTTC.

The V gene is TRBV10-3, the J gene TRBJ2-7, with D hard to call. Germline CDR1 and CDR2: ENHRY and SYGVKD. The V and J ends lost 4 bases and 6 bases respectively, with 7 bases between them. CDR3 size: 11 residues. The CDR3 loop reads CAISGWGEQYF. The CDR3 DNA reads as TGTGCCATCAGTGGCTGGGGCGAGCAGTACTTC.

This clonotype was found a few times. The V gene is TRBV12-1, the J gene TRBJ1-6. TRBV12-1 is a known pseudogene. This CDR3 has 17 amino acids. The CDR3 protein is CASSFDLRDSPGSPLHF. CDR3 bases: TGTGCCAGCAGCTTTGATCTCAGGGACTCACCGGGTTCACCCCTCCACTTT.

This clonotype was picked up many times. The rearrangement uses TRBV9 and TRBJ2-4, with D possibly matching TRBD1 (8 bases). The length of the CDR3 is 16 residues. Between the trimmed V and J ends, which lost 0 bases and 6 bases, there was a span of 16 bases. Looked up from germline, CDR1 is SGDLS and CDR2 is YYNGEE. CDR3 in amino acids: CASSVATGERGNIQYF. The CDR3 DNA follows: TGTGCCAGCAGCGTAGCGACAGGGGAGCGGGGAAACATTCAGTACTTC. Full variable domain (outside the CDR3, taken from reference TRBV9 and TRBJ2-4): DSGVTQTPKHLITATGQRVTLRCSPRSGDLSVYWYQQSLDQGLQFLIQYYNGEERAKGNILERFSAQQFPDLHSELNLSSLELGDSALYFCASSVATGERGNIQYFGAGTRLSVL.

CDR3 amino acids: CASSQSRERRVSYEQYF. DNA of the CDR3: TGTGCCAGCAGTCAATCTCGGGAGCGGAGGGTATCCTACGAGCAGTACTTC. The rearrangement links TRBV6-2 or TRBV6-3 to TRBJ2-7, with D perhaps matching TRBD2 (6 bases). Germline CDR1 and CDR2: MNHEY and SVGEGT. The CDR3 is made up of 17 amino acids. The V and J ends lost 5 bases and 1 base respectively, with 21 bases between them.

This clonotype was counted only a few times. The J gene is TRBJ2-2, the V gene TRBV11-3; D not certain. Per the germline V gene, CDR1 is SGHNT and CDR2 is YENEEA. The CDR3 has 15 residues. Trimming shortened V by 1 base and J by 3 bases, and 9 bases separated the two germline ends. For the CDR3, the DNA is TGTGCCAGCAGCTTAGGTATATCCGACACCGGGGAGCTGTTTTTT. Protein sequence: CASSLGISDTGELFF.

This clonotype was recorded at least ten times. The chain recombines TRBV7-9 with TRBJ2-5; 8 positions match TRBD2. The CDR3 contains 14 residues. V lost 6 bases to trimming and J lost 4 bases; unmatched junction nucleotides: 7. Germline assignment: CDR1 SEHNR and CDR2 FQNEAQ (reference sequence). This chain's CDR3 is CASSFGGLGETQYF. Written as DNA, the CDR3 is TGTGCCAGCAGTTTCGGGGGACTAGGAGAGACCCAGTACTTC.

This clonotype was seen a few times. This chain joins TRBV12-3 or TRBV12-4 and TRBJ1-1; possibly TRBD1 for D (5 bases). The V end lost 7 bases, the J end lost 10 bases, and 19 bases lay between the germline ends. This CDR3 comprises 13 residues. Here the CDR3 reads CASNSPSGRGAFF. In nucleotides, the CDR3 is TGTGCCAGCAATTCACCTAGTGGGAGGGGAGCTTTCTTT.

The table lists this clonotype with many counts. The chain is built from TRBV12-3 or TRBV12-4 and TRBJ1-2; maybe TRBD1 (6 bases). The CDR3 consists of 12 residues. Trimming pared 7 bases from V and 5 bases from J, leaving 11 bases between. The CDR3 DNA sequence: TGTGCCAGCACGGACAGCCATTATGGCTACACCTTC. Protein product: CASTDSHYGYTF.

This clonotype was observed a handful of times. V and J are TRBV5-4 and TRBJ1-1; TRBD1 matches at 7 bases. This CDR3 has 15 amino acids. The V gene end was trimmed by 3 bases and the J gene end by 1 base; junction bases not matched to a gene: 6. The germline V gene encodes CDR1 SGHNT and CDR2 YYREEE (reference sequence). CDR3 residues: CASSSQTGENTEAFF. DNA for the CDR3: TGTGCCAGCAGCTCTCAAACAGGGGAGAACACTGAAGCTTTCTTT.

This chain connects TRBV2 to TRBJ2-4; D might be TRBD1 (5 bases). With 5 bases removed from V and 0 bases from J, the gap between germline ends came to 20 bases. The germline CDR1 and CDR2 sequences are SNHLY and FYNNEI. The CDR3 loop spans 18 amino acids. In DNA, the CDR3 is TGTGCCAGCAGTTTGAGAAGGGGCGGAGAGTTAGCCAAAAACATTCAGTACTTC. Encoded protein: CASSLRRGGELAKNIQYF.

This clonotype has at least ten counts. This chain links TRBV12-3 or TRBV12-4 with TRBJ1-1, with D uncertain. V lost 6 bases and J 4 bases, leaving 9 bases between the germline ends. The CDR3 spans 12 residues. The CDR3 is CASSPRFTEAFF. The DNA for the CDR3 is TGTGCCAGCAGCCCACGTTTCACTGAAGCTTTCTTT.

This clonotype has only a few counts. At one boundary the junction diverges from the germline segment, which might be a read error. The chain links TRBV25-1 to TRBJ2-3, with 9 bases aligning to TRBD2. Germline-derived CDR1 and CDR2 are MGHDK and SYGVNS. The CDR3 spans 15 residues. The chain's CDR3 is CATSWASGDTDTQYF. The CDR3 bases are TGTGCCACCAGTTGGGCTAGCGGGGACACAGATACGCAGTATTTT.

The CDR3, as DNA: TGCAGTGCTAGCCCCGGGGCCGGCACAGATACGCAGTATTTT. This translates into CSASPGAGTDTQYF. V usage is TRBV20-1 and J usage is TRBJ2-3, with D possibly being TRBD1 or TRBD2 (5 bases each). This CDR3 has 14 amino acids. Germline-derived CDR1 and CDR2 are DFQATT and SNEGSKA (reference sequence). Trimming stripped 3 bases from V and 1 base from J, with 11 bases between.

This clonotype showed up just a few times. The chain is built from TRBV10-2 and TRBJ2-5; D is uncertain. This CDR3 comprises 12 residues. V gave up 5 bases and J gave up 5 bases, with 9 bases separating them. In germline, CDR1 is WSHSY, CDR2 SAAADI. The CDR3 protein is CASSPTTETQYF. The CDR3 DNA is TGCGCCAGCAGTCCTACCACCGAGACCCAGTACTTC.

This clonotype came up a few times. The chain combines TRBV6-5 with TRBJ2-7; a possible D gene is TRBD1 (6 bases). Germline V gives CDR1 MNHEY, CDR2 SVGAGI. The CDR3 has 14 amino acids. Trimming pared 2 bases from V and 2 bases from J, leaving 10 bases between. CDR3 in amino acids: CASSYRPGAYEQYF. The CDR3 DNA follows: TGTGCCAGCAGTTACCGGCCAGGGGCCTACGAGCAGTACTTC.